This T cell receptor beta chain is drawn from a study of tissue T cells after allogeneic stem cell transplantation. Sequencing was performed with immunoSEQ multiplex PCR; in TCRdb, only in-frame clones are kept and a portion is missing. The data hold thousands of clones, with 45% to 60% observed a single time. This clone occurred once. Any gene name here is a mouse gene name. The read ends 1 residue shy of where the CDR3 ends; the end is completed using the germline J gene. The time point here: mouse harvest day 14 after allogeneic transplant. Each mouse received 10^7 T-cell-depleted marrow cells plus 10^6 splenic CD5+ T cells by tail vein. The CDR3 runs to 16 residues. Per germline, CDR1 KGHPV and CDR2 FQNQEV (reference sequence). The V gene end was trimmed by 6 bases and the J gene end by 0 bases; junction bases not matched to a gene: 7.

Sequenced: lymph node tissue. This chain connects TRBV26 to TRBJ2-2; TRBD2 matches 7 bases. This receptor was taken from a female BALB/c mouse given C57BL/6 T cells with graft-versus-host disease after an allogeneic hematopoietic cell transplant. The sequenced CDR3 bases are TGTGCCAGCAGCCTCGGGGGGGTAGCAAACACCGGGCAGCTCTAC. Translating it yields CASSLGGVANTGQLY. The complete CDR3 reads CASSLGGVANTGQLYF.